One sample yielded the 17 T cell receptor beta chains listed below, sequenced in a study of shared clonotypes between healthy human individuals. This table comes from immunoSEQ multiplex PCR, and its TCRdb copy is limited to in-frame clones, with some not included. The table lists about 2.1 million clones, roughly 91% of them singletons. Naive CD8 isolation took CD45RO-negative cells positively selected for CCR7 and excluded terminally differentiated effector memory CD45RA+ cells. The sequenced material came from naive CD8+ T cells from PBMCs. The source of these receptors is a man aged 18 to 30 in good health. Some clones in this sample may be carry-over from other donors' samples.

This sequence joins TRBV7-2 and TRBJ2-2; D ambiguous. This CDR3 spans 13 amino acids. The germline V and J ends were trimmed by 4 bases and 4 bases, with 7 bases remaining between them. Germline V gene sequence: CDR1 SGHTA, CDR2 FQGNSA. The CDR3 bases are TGTGCCAGCAGCTCGACTGTCACCGGGGAGCTGTTTTTT. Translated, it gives CASSSTVTGELFF.

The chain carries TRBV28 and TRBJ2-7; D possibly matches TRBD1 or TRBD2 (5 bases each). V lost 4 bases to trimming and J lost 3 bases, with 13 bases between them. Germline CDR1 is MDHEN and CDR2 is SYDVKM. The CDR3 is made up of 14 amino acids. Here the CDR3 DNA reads TGTGCCAGCAGTTACCGGGACGGATTCTACGAGCAGTACTTC. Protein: CASSYRDGFYEQYF. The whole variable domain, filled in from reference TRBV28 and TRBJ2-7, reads DVKVTQSSRYLVKRTGEKVFLECVQDMDHENMFWYRQDPGLGLRLIYFSYDVKMKEKGDIPEGYSVSREKKERFSLILESASTNQTSMYLCASSYRDGFYEQYFGPGTRLTVT.

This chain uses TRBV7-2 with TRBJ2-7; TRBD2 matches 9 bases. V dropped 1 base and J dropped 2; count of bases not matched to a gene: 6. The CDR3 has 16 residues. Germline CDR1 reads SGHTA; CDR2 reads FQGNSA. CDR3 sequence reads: CASSLGQAGGTYEQYF. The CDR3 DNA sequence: TGTGCCAGCAGCTTAGGTCAGGCGGGAGGGACCTACGAGCAGTACTTC.

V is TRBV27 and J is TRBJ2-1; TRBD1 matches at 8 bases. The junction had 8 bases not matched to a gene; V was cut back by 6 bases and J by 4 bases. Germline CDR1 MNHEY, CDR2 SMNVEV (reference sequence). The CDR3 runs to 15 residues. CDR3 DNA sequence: TGTGCCAGCAGATACCGGGACAGGCGATACAATGAGCAGTTCTTC. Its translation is CASRYRDRRYNEQFF.

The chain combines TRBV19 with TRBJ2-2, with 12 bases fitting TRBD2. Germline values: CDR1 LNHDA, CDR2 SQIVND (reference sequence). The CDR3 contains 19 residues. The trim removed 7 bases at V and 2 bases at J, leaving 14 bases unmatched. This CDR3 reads CASTPLRRTSGTNTGELFF. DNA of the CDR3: TGTGCCAGTACCCCCCTTCGTCGGACTAGCGGGACCAACACCGGGGAGCTGTTTTTT.

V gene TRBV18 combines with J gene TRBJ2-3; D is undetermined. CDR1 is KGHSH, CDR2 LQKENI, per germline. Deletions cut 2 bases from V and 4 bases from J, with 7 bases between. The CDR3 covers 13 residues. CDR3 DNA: TGTGCCAGCTCACCAATCGGCGCAGATACGCAGTATTTT. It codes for CASSPIGADTQYF. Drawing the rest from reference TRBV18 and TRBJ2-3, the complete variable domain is NAGVMQNPRHLVRRRGQEARLRCSPMKGHSHVYWYRQLPEEGLKFMVYLQKENIIDESGMPKERFSAEFPKEGPSILRIQQVVRGDSAAYFCASSPIGADTQYFGPGTRLTVL.

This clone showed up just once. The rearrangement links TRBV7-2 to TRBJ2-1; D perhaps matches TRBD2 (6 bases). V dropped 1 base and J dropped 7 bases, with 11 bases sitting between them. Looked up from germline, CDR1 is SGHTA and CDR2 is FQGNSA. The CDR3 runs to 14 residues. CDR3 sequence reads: CASSLVLGRNEQFF. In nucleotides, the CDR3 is TGTGCCAGCAGCTTAGTATTAGGGAGGAATGAGCAGTTCTTC.

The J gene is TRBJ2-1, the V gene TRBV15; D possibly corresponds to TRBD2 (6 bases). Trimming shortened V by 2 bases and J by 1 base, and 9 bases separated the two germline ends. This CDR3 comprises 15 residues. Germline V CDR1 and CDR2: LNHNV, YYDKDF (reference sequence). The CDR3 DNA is TGTGCCACCAGCAGACTAGCGTCGTCCTACAATGAGCAGTTCTTC. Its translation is CATSRLASSYNEQFF.

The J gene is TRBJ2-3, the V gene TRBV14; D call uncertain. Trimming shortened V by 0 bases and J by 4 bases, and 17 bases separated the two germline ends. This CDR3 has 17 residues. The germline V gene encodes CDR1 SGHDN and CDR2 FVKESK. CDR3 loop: CASSQDPGWLYPDTQYF. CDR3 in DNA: TGTGCCAGCAGCCAAGATCCGGGTTGGCTATACCCAGATACGCAGTATTTT.

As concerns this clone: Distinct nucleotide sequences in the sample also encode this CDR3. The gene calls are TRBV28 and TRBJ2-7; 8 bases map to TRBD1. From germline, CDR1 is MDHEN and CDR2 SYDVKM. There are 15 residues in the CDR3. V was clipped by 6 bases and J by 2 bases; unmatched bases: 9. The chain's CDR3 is CASSLGQGPPYEQYF. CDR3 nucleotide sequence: TGTGCCAGCAGCCTAGGACAGGGACCTCCCTACGAGCAGTACTTC.

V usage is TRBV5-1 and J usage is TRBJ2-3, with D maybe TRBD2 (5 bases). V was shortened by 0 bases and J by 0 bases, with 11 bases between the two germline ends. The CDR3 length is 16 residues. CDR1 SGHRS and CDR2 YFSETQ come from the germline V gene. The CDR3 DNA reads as TGCGCCAGCAGCTTGGCGGGGAAATCTAGCACAGATACGCAGTATTTT. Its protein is CASSLAGKSSTDTQYF.

CDR3 sequence: CASSLAAGGPPGEQFF. The DNA for the CDR3 is TGTGCCAGCAGCTTAGCAGCGGGAGGGCCCCCTGGGGAGCAGTTCTTC. The chain links TRBV7-8 to TRBJ2-1, with 10 bases matching TRBD2. CDR1 is SGHVS, CDR2 FQNEAQ, per germline. This CDR3 has 16 residues. V lost 0 bases to trimming and J lost 10 bases; unmatched junction nucleotides: 9.

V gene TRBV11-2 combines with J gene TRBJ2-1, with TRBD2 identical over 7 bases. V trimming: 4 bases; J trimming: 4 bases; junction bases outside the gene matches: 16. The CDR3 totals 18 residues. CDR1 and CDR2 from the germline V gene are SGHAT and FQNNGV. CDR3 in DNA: TGTGCCAGCAGCTCCCCCGTGGGTTCCGGGAGGACATACAATGAGCAGTTCTTC. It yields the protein CASSSPVGSGRTYNEQFF.

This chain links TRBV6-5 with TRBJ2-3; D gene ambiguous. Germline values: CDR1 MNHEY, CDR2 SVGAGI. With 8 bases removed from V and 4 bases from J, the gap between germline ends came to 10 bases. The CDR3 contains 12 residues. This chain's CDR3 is CASSARADTQYF. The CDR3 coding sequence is TGTGCCAGCTCAGCGCGAGCAGATACGCAGTATTTT.

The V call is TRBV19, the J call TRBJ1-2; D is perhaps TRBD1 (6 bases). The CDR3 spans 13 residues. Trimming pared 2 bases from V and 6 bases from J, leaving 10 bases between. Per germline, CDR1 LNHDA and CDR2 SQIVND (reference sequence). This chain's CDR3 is CASSITGKHGYTF. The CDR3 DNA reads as TGTGCCAGTAGTATAACAGGGAAGCATGGCTACACCTTC.

CDR3 sequence reads: CASSVGNPKNEKLFF. The CDR3 DNA is TGTGCCAGCAGCGTGGGAAATCCAAAGAATGAAAAACTGTTTTTT. The genes are TRBV7-8 and TRBJ1-4; D call uncertain. The CDR3 length is 15 residues. The germline V and J ends were trimmed by 5 bases and 5 bases, with 15 bases remaining between them. Germline loops: CDR1 SGHVS, CDR2 FQNEAQ.

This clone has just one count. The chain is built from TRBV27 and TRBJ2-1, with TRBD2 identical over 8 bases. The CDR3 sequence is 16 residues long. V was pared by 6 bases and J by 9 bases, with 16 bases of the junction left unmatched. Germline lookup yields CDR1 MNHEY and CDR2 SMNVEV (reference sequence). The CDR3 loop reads CASSGEAGAYSSEQFF. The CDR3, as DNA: TGTGCCAGCAGCGGAGAAGCGGGAGCGTACTCTAGTGAGCAGTTCTTC.